This T cell receptor (beta chain) was obtained from a study of cytomegalovirus exposure and HLA in healthy donors. Healthy individuals who donated bone marrow served as the donors. V lost 1 base, J lost 0 bases, and 4 bases stayed unmatched. CDR3 length: 19 residues. Germline CDR1 MNHEY, CDR2 SMNVEV (reference sequence). This clone was detected once. 13 Jbeta primers and 60 Vbeta primers were used for the PCR. In the authors' workflow: Unique TCR beta chains numbered 80 million to 95 million in a later analysis, with around 10 million shared. TCRdb's copy holds only in-frame clones and misses some; the assay was immunoSEQ multiplex PCR. V and J calls and clone size follow that table, whereas D and trimming were derived from the DNA. The data hold fewer than 150,000 clones, with about 78% observed a single time.

This receptor was identified in a man between 50 and 59 years old in good health and CMV-seronegative. V usage is TRBV27 and J usage is TRBJ2-1, with 15 bases matching TRBD2. Sample: PBMCs. CDR3 in DNA: TGTGCCAGCAGTTTATTCTGGACTAGCGGGAGGGGCTCCTACAATGAGCAGTTCTTC. This translates into CASSLFWTSGRGSYNEQFF.